This paragraph covers one T cell receptor beta chain sequence. Its antigen remains unidentified. The junction shows a germline mismatch at one end, possibly a read error. The data were obtained in a study of identical twins (TCRdb year 2016). Study-level background: To test whether fetal clonotypes persist, this study deep-sequenced TCR alpha and beta repertoires from monozygotic twins, from unrelated adults of various ages, and from cord blood. Replicate twin experiments were performed at different times using different library preparation protocols to rule out contamination. What the authors observed across the whole study: Compared with coincidental sharing between unrelated individuals, an excess of low generation-probability sequences was observed among out-of-frame TCR alpha sequences shared between twins. Recombination models systematically underestimated out-of-frame TCR alpha sharing in monozygotic twins but agreed with sharing between unrelated individuals. Abundant cord blood beta clonotypes carried fewer insertions; young adult naive repertoires showed a weaker similar trend, while memory repertoires showed none. Invariant T cells such as MAIT and iNKT could partly confound zero-insertion analyses, although diverse VJ usage argued against such confounding for most clonotypes. Conclusions relied on cross-sectional statistical analysis, since the same donors could not be followed over many years. The excess sharing between twins in beta out-of-frame sequences was weaker because fewer shared sequences reduced the signal-to-noise ratio.

The library was prepared using 5' RACE. The sequencing machine was an Illumina HiSeq 2000. Template switching added a universal primer binding site, and the final cDNA carried a unique molecular identifier that allowed TCR cDNA molecules to be counted accurately. First-strand cDNA for TCR alpha and beta chains was synthesized from specific primers in the conserved constant-segment region. To control for contamination, every cDNA library was double barcoded, receiving both a SMART-Mk sample barcode and Illumina barcodes. TruSeq adapter sequences along with Illumina sample barcodes were introduced in two successive PCR steps. The Illumina HiSeq platform was used with custom primers to sequence TCR alpha and beta cDNA libraries. The authors' pipeline ran thus. MiGEC was used to process raw reads and extract unique molecular identifiers, and MiXCR was used to find CDR3 positions. Recombination models were inferred per individual with the repgenHMM and IGoR tools using an EM algorithm. The tcR package in R was used for shared clonotype analysis, with sharing normalized by the product of cloneset sizes. To study raw recombination free of thymic and clonal selection effects, out-of-frame nonproductive sequences were analyzed. TCRdb trimmed the raw reads at Q25, called clones with MiXCR and kept productive beta chains. Each entry merges the rows of one CDR3 protein and shows their most common DNA and genes. The V and J calls follow TCRdb's processing rather than the paper's. The sample data list 400,000 to 550,000 distinct CDR3 sequences, and approximately 25% of these were observed just once. About 3% of the sample is held by the ten biggest clonotypes.

All donors were healthy Caucasians. Three pairs of female monozygotic twins, all aged about 18 to 30 years, made up the twin cohort. Positive isolation kits from Invitrogen were used to isolate CD4+ and CD8+ T cell populations. Via the germline V gene (reference sequence), CDR1 is DFQATT and CDR2 SNEGSKA. Reading from cysteine to phenylalanine, the CDR3 counts 17 amino acids. Only the CDR3 DNA stays, 51 bases, in frame from base 1. In addition, the sample was reused for a study of T cells expressing NK-cell markers. Per the second study: About eight donors provided sorted CD3+CD56+NKG2C+, CD3+CD56+NKG2C- and CD3+CD56-NKG2C+ T-cell subsets, whose TCR beta-chain repertoires were profiled. Among the eight sequenced donors, only one was HCMV-seronegative, while the other seven were HCMV-seropositive. In several experiments an anti-gammadeltaTCR antibody was added to restrict sorting to alphabetaTCR-expressing T cells. For about 6 donors, the dominant CD3+CD56+NKG2C+ clonotypes were among the top 10 CD8+ clonotypes and accounted for roughly 1.0-7.5% of CD8+ T cells. Those dominant clonotypes were again the most abundant among CD3+CD56-NKG2C+ cells in a handful of donors, at about 28.3-65%. It remained unclear whether the expanded NKG2C-expressing T cell clones were specific for HCMV antigens. The study sequenced eight donors, all healthy volunteers chosen at random: three men and five women. A commercial ELISA kit detecting HCMV-specific IgG in serum was used to determine HCMV serostatus. Reads were demultiplexed and grouped by UMI with MIGEC, and clonotypes were assembled and quantified with MiTCR. To exclude erroneous sequences, any TCR cDNA sequence not supported by at least two reads was discarded. The tcR package was used for downstream repertoire analysis, and clonotypes were matched across fractions by CDR3 nucleotide sequence plus V segment. VDJmatch was used to annotate antigen specificity against VDJdb, with one amino acid substitution in CDR3 permitted.

The receptor was derived from a young woman in good health. The V and J genes are TRBV20-1 and TRBJ2-3; the D gene is not confidently resolved. The sample was CD4+ T cells sorted from blood. The DNA is TGCTGTGCTAGAGATCTACGTAGAATATCTGGCACAGATACGCAGTATTTT. It encodes CCARDLRRISGTDTQYF.